One T cell receptor beta chain is described in this entry. Time point reported: pre-treatment sample, taken before nivolumab and TIL therapy. The immunoSEQ assay was v3. Generated by immunoSEQ multiplex PCR, the TCRdb table keeps only in-frame clones and is missing some. The sample has about 59,000 clones, roughly 70% seen once; the top ten hold 1.8%. V lost 2 bases and J 5 bases, leaving 17 bases between the germline ends. The length of the CDR3 is 16 residues. Per the germline V gene, CDR1 is SGHRS and CDR2 is YFSETQ. This specimen comes from a study of TIL therapy for anti-PD-1-resistant metastatic lung cancer. Study at large: Half of patients were current or former smokers. Tumors carried a median approximately 1.6 non-synonymous mutations per megabase.

This chain uses TRBV5-1 with TRBJ2-1, with D possibly TRBD2 on 6 matching bases. This specimen was blood, taken at baseline. The TCR originated in a person aged 25-79 years with non-small cell lung cancer. The DNA of the CDR3 is TGCGCCAGCAGCTTAACGTGGAGGGTGTGGGACAATGAGCAGTTCTTC. Protein: CASSLTWRVWDNEQFF.